The 18 T cell receptor beta chains given below trace back to one sample, sequenced in a study of STAT3 mutations in large granular lymphocyte leukemia. Study-level points and caveats: Every T-cell large granular lymphocyte leukemia patient had at least one immunodominant TCR beta clonotype.

Their specific antigens are unknown. Clones were sequenced by immunoSEQ multiplex PCR, and TCRdb holds only the in-frame ones, with some missing. The profile shows over a thousand clones, 48% of them singletons. Input material: peripheral blood mononuclear cells. The receptor set was obtained from a male patient aged 50 to 59 with T-cell large granular lymphocyte leukemia. Some clones in this sample may be carry-over from other donors' samples.

The genes are TRBV29-1 and TRBJ1-2, with D possibly TRBD1 on 6 matching bases. CDR3 length equals 17 residues. V lost 6 bases and J 0 bases, leaving 23 bases between the germline ends. The germline V gene encodes CDR1 SQVTM and CDR2 ANQGSEA. The CDR3: CSVLGGTTGQTNYGYTF. CDR3 sequence (DNA): TGCAGCGTACTGGGGGGGACAACAGGTCAAACTAACTATGGCTACACCTTC.

This clone is classed as large (0.1 to 1%). The CDR3 here is CASRLHPSYEQYF. As DNA, the CDR3 is TGTGCCAGCAGACTCCACCCCTCCTACGAGCAGTACTTC. The chain has TRBV27 and TRBJ2-7; no definite D call. Germline values: CDR1 MNHEY, CDR2 SMNVEV (reference sequence). Trimming left V 6 bases short and J 0 bases short, with 9 bases between. The CDR3 sequence is 13 residues long.

This clone was detected a few times. The chain joins TRBV5-4 to TRBJ2-5, with 13 bases identical to TRBD2. Germline CDR1 is SGHNT and CDR2 is YYREEE (reference sequence). V was clipped by 5 bases and J by 5 bases; unmatched bases: 9. The CDR3 loop spans 16 amino acids. CDR3 sequence reads: CASSFGLAGARETQYF. The DNA of the CDR3 is TGTGCCAGCAGTTTCGGACTAGCGGGAGCGAGGGAGACCCAGTACTTC.

This rearrangement joins TRBV5-1 to TRBJ1-2; 7 bases map to TRBD1. V shed 4 bases and J 4 bases; nucleotides not matched to a gene: 7. The V gene's germline CDR1 is SGHRS and CDR2 YFSETQ. The CDR3 is 14 amino acids. The CDR3 reads CASSPSGGLYGYTF. CDR3 DNA: TGCGCCAGCAGCCCGTCAGGGGGGCTCTATGGCTACACCTTC.

This clone has more than one count but fewer than ten. This CDR3 reads CASGQGLNEQYF. In DNA form, the CDR3 reads TGTGCCAGCGGACAGGGGTTGAACGAGCAGTACTTC. The J gene is TRBJ2-7, the V gene TRBV2; 9 bases fit TRBD1. The CDR3 totals 12 residues. V shed 8 bases and J 5 bases; nucleotides not matched to a gene: 4. Germline CDR1 and CDR2: SNHLY and FYNNEI.

The V call is TRBV6-5, the J call TRBJ2-7; 11 nucleotides line up with TRBD2. The germline gives CDR1 MNHEY, CDR2 SVGAGI. The V and J ends lost 5 bases and 3 bases, in that order; junction bases with no gene match: 3. The CDR3 consists of 14 residues. CDR3 amino acids: CASSSGLAGYEQYF. DNA of the CDR3: TGTGCCAGCAGTAGCGGACTAGCGGGCTACGAGCAGTACTTC.

Concerning this clone itself: The junction does not match germline at one end; this may be a read error. This chain joins TRBV7-9 and TRBJ2-4, with D perhaps being TRBD1 or TRBD2 (5 bases each). Germline loops: CDR1 SEHNR, CDR2 FQNEAQ (reference sequence). The CDR3 contains 12 residues. The CDR3 nucleotides are TGCGCTGGGGGACCCACCAAAAACATTCAGTACTTC. Protein: CAGGPTKNIQYF.

This clone was seen a handful of times. The chain employs TRBV12-5 and TRBJ2-5; D is unclear. Germline loops: CDR1 LGHNT, CDR2 FRNRAP. CDR3 length equals 13 residues. V lost 6 bases and J lost 2, with 10 bases in between. The CDR3 coding sequence is TGTGCTAGTGGCCTGGGCAGTCAAGAGACCCAGTACTTC. Its protein is CASGLGSQETQYF.

The chain is built from TRBV5-4 and TRBJ2-3, with D perhaps matching TRBD2 (6 bases). Germline CDR1 reads SGHNT; CDR2 reads YYREEE (reference sequence). This CDR3 spans 14 amino acids. Trimming removed 4 bases from V and 4 bases from J, with 13 bases in between. This CDR3 is CASSPGVAADTQYF. The CDR3 DNA follows: TGTGCCAGCAGCCCGGGAGTAGCCGCAGATACGCAGTATTTT.

The V and J genes are TRBV30 and TRBJ2-7; D remains ambiguous. The length of the CDR3 is 15 residues. The germline gives CDR1 GTSNPN, CDR2 SVGIG (reference sequence). With 2 bases removed from V and 2 bases from J, the gap between germline ends came to 16 bases. The CDR3 spells CAWSPRSGSTYEQYF. CDR3 coding DNA: TGTGCCTGGAGTCCTCGGTCCGGTTCGACCTACGAGCAGTACTTC.

The chain recombines TRBV29-1 with TRBJ2-7, with TRBD1 matching 9 bases. CDR3 length: 14 residues. V lost 4 bases and J lost 4; bases outside the gene matches: 8. Germline-derived CDR1 and CDR2 are SQVTM and ANQGSEA. DNA for the CDR3: TGCAGCGTTGTCCGAACAGGGGGCGCGTACGAGCAGTACTTC. As protein: CSVVRTGGAYEQYF.

This clone appeared a few times. J is TRBJ1-1 and V is TRBV18; 9 nucleotides agree with TRBD1. This CDR3 is built from 15 residues. Germline V lookup: CDR1 KGHSH, CDR2 LQKENI. The V segment lost 2 bases and the J segment 6 bases; nucleotides outside the gene matches: 7. The CDR3: CASSPSGTGYAEAFF. The CDR3 DNA reads as TGTGCCAGCTCACCATCCGGGACAGGGTATGCTGAAGCTTTCTTT.

V and J are TRBV30 and TRBJ2-7; a weak D match, TRBD1 (6 bases). Trimming took off 4 bases at V and 2 bases at J, with 15 bases between the two ends. Germline V lookup: CDR1 GTSNPN, CDR2 SVGIG (reference sequence). This CDR3 comprises 14 residues. DNA for the CDR3: TGTGCCTGGACCGCAGGACAGATTCCCTACGAGCAGTACTTC. It yields the protein CAWTAGQIPYEQYF.

The chain joins TRBV30 to TRBJ1-1; TRBD1 agrees at 9 bases. The germline CDR1 and CDR2 sequences are GTSNPN and SVGIG (reference sequence). The CDR3 consists of 13 residues. Trimming took 3 bases from V and 1 from J; bases not matched to a gene: 0. The CDR3 here is CAWRGQGNTEAFF. The CDR3 nucleotides are TGTGCCTGGAGGGGACAGGGGAACACTGAAGCTTTCTTT.

The chain links TRBV5-1 to TRBJ1-1; 7 bases agree with TRBD1. Germline assignment: CDR1 SGHRS and CDR2 YFSETQ. The CDR3 is 15 amino acids. J lost 1 base, V lost 4 bases, and 7 bases had no gene match. This chain's CDR3 is CASSPDGQANTEAFF. CDR3 bases: TGCGCCAGCAGCCCGGATGGACAGGCGAACACTGAAGCTTTCTTT.

This rearrangement joins TRBV5-5 to TRBJ1-5, with 7 positions matching TRBD1. V was clipped by 1 base and J by 7 bases; unmatched bases: 5. The CDR3 consists of 14 residues. Germline CDR1 and CDR2: SGHKS and YYEKEE (reference sequence). The CDR3 coding sequence is TGTGCCAGCAGCTTGTACAGGGGAGGCCAGCCCCAGCATTTT. It is translated as CASSLYRGGQPQHF.

V and J are TRBV29-1 and TRBJ1-1; D is undetermined. The CDR3 runs 11 residues. Trimming stripped 6 bases from V and 5 bases from J, with 10 bases between. The germline V gene has CDR1 SQVTM and CDR2 ANQGSEA. In DNA form, the CDR3 reads TGCAGCGTCCGAATGGGGACTGAAGCTTTCTTT. It translates to CSVRMGTEAFF.

This clone was counted only a few times. The chain joins TRBV18 to TRBJ2-3, with D uncertain. CDR1 KGHSH and CDR2 LQKENI come from the germline V gene. The V end was cut by 6 bases, the J end by 0 bases, with 4 bases between. The CDR3 contains 12 residues. CDR3 region: CASSTSTDTQYF. The CDR3 nucleotides read TGTGCCAGCTCGACTAGCACAGATACGCAGTATTTT. The complete variable domain, with remaining parts taken from reference TRBV18 and TRBJ2-3, reads NAGVMQNPRHLVRRRGQEARLRCSPMKGHSHVYWYRQLPEEGLKFMVYLQKENIIDESGMPKERFSAEFPKEGPSILRIQQVVRGDSAAYFCASSTSTDTQYFGPGTRLTVL.